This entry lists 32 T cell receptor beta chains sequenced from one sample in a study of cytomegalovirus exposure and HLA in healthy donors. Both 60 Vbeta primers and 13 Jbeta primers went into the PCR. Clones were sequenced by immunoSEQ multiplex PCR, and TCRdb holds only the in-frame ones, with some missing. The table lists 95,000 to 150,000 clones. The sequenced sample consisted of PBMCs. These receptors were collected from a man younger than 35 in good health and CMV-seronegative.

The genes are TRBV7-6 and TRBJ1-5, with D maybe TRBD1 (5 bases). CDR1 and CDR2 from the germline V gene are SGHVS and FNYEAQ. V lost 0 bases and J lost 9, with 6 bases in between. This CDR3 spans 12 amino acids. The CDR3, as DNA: TGTGCCAGCAGCTTAGCGGGGGGGCCCCAGCATTTT. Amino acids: CASSLAGGPQHF.

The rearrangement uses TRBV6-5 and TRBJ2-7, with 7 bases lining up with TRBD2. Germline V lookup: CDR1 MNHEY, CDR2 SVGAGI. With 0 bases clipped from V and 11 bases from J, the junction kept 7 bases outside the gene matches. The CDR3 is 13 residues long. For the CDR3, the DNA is TGTGCCAGCAGTTACTCGGGGTTAACTAGCGAGTACTTC. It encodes CASSYSGLTSEYF.

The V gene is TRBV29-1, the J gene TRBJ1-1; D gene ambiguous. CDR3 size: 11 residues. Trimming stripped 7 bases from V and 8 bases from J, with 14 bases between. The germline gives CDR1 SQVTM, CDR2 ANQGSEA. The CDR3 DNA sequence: TGCAGCGCTACTTTGGGGAGGGAAGCTTTCTTT. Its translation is CSATLGREAFF.

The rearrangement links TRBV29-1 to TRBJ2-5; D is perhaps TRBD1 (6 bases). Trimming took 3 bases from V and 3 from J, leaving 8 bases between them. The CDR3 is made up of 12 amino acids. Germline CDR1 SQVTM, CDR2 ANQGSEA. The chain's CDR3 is CSVENREETQYF. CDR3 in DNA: TGCAGCGTTGAGAACAGGGAAGAGACCCAGTACTTC. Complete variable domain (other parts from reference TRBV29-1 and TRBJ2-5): SAVISQKPSRDICQRGTSLTIQCQVDSQVTMMFWYRQQPGQSLTLIATANQGSEATYESGFVIDKFPISRPNLTFSTLTVSNMSPEDSSIYLCSVENREETQYFGPGTRLLVL.

CDR3 coding DNA: TGTGCCAGCAGCTTGACCCGGGGAGGGGATGAGCAGTTCTTC. Its translation: CASSLTRGGDEQFF. V is TRBV7-9 and J is TRBJ2-1, with 7 positions matching TRBD2. V trimming: 3 bases; J trimming: 8 bases; junction bases outside the gene matches: 7. This CDR3 spans 14 amino acids. Germline CDR1 and CDR2: SEHNR and FQNEAQ (reference sequence).

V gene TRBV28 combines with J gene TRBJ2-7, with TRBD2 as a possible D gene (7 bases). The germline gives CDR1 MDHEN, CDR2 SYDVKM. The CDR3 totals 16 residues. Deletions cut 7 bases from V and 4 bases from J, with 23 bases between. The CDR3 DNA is TGTGCCAGCACCCCCCCTCTAGGCGGGGGCACATACGAGCAGTACTTC. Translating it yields CASTPPLGGGTYEQYF. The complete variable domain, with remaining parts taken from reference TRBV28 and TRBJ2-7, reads DVKVTQSSRYLVKRTGEKVFLECVQDMDHENMFWYRQDPGLGLRLIYFSYDVKMKEKGDIPEGYSVSREKKERFSLILESASTNQTSMYLCASTPPLGGGTYEQYFGPGTRLTVT.

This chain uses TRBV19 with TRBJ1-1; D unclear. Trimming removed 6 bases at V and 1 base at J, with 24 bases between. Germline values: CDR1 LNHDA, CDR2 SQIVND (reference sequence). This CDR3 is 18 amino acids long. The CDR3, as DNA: TGTGCCAGTAGACGACGAGCAATACGGGAGGTGGGGAACACTGAAGCTTTCTTT. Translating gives CASRRRAIREVGNTEAFF.

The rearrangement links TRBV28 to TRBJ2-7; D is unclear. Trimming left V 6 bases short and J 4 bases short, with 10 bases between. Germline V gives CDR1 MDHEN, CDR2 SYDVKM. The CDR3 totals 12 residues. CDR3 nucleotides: TGTGCCAGCAGAGATAGCCTTTACGAGCAGTACTTC. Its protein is CASRDSLYEQYF. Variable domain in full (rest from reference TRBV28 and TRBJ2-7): DVKVTQSSRYLVKRTGEKVFLECVQDMDHENMFWYRQDPGLGLRLIYFSYDVKMKEKGDIPEGYSVSREKKERFSLILESASTNQTSMYLCASRDSLYEQYFGPGTRLTVT.

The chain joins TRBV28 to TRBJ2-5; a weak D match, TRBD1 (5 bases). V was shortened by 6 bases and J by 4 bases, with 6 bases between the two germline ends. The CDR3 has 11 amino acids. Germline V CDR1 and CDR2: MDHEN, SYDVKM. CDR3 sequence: CASRGLETQYF. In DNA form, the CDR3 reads TGTGCCAGCAGGGGGCTAGAGACCCAGTACTTC.

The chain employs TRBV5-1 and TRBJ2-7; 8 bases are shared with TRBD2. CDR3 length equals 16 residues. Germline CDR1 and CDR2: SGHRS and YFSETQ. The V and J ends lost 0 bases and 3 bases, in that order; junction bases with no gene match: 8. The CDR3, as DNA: TGCGCCAGCAGCTTGGAGATAGCGGGGTCTATCTACGAGCAGTACTTC. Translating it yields CASSLEIAGSIYEQYF. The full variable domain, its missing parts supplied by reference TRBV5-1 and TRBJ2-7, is KAGVTQTPRYLIKTRGQQVTLSCSPISGHRSVSWYQQTPGQGLQFLFEYFSETQRNKGNFPGRFSGRQFSNSRSEMNVSTLELGDSALYLCASSLEIAGSIYEQYFGPGTRLTVT.

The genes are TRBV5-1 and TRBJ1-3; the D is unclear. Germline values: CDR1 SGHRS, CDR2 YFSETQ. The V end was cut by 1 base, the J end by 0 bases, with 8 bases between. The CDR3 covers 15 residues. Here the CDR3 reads CASSLNTISGNTIYF. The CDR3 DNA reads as TGCGCCAGCAGCTTGAATACTATCTCTGGAAACACCATATATTTT.

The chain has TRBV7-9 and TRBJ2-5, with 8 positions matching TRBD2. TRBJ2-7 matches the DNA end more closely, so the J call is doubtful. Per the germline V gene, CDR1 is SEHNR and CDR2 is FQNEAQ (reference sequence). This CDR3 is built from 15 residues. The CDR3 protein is CASSLVVGRADEQYF. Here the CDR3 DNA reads TGTGCCAGCAGCTTAGTCGTCGGGAGGGCGGACGAGCAGTACTTC.

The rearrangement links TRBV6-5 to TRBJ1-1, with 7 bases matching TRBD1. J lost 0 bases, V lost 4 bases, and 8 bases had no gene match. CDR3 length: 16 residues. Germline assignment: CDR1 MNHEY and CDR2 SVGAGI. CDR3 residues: CASSLMSRGVNTEAFF. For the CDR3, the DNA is TGTGCCAGCAGTTTAATGAGCAGGGGGGTGAACACTGAAGCTTTCTTT.

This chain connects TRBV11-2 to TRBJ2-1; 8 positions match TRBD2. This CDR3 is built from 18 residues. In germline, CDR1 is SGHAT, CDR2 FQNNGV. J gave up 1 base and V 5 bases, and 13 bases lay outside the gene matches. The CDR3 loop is CASSRNTGGGSSYNEQFF. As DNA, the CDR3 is TGTGCCAGCAGCCGCAATACGGGCGGGGGGTCGTCCTACAATGAGCAGTTCTTC.

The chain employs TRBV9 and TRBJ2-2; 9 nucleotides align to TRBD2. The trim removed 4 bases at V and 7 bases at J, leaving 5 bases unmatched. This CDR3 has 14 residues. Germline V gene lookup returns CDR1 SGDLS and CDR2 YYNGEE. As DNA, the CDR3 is TGTGCCAGCAGCCCGAGCGGGGGGCTCGGGGAGCTGTTTTTT. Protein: CASSPSGGLGELFF.

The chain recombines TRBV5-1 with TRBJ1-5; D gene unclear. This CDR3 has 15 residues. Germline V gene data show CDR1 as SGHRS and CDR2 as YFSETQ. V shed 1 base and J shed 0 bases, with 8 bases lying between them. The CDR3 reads CASSLLGYSNQPQHF. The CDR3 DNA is TGCGCCAGCAGCTTGCTCGGTTATAGCAATCAGCCCCAGCATTTT.

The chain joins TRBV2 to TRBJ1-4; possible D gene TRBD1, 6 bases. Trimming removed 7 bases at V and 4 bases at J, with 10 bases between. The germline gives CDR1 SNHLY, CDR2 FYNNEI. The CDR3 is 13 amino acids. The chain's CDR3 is CASTPDSNEKLFF. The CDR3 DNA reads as TGTGCCAGCACCCCGGACAGTAATGAAAAACTGTTTTTT.

CDR3: CASSLAGTGVEAGYTF. The CDR3 DNA reads as TGTGCCAGCAGCTTAGCGGGGACAGGGGTGGAAGCTGGCTACACCTTC. This chain connects TRBV7-9 to TRBJ1-2; 10 bases match TRBD1. The CDR3 has 16 residues. The V and J ends lost 0 bases and 7 bases, in that order; junction bases with no gene match: 8. CDR1 and CDR2 (germline): SEHNR, FQNEAQ (reference sequence).

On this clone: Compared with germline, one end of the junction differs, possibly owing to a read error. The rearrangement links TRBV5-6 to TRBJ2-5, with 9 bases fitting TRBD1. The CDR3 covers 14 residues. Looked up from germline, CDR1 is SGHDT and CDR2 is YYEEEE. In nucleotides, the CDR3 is TGTGCCAGCAGCTCCGGGACAGGGCAAGGGACCCAGTACTTC. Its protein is CASSSGTGQGTQYF.

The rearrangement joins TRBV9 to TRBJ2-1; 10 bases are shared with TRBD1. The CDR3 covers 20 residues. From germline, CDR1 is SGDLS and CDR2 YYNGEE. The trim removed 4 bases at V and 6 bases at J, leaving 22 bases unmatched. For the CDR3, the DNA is TGTGCCAGCAGCTTCCGAGGGGGGGCCGGGACAGGGGTGAACAGCAATGAGCAGTTCTTC. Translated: CASSFRGGAGTGVNSNEQFF.

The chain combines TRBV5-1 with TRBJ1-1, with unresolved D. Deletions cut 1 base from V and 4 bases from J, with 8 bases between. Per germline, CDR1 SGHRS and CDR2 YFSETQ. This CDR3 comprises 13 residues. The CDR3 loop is CASSLKGGTEAFF. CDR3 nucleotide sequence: TGCGCCAGCAGCTTGAAGGGAGGCACTGAAGCTTTCTTT.

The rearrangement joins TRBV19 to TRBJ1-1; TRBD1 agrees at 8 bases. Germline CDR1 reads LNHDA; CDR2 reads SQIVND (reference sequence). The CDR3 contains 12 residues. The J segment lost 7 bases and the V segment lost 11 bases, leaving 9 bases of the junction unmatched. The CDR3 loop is CAPVEDRVEAFF. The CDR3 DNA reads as TGTGCCCCGGTGGAGGACAGGGTTGAAGCTTTCTTT.

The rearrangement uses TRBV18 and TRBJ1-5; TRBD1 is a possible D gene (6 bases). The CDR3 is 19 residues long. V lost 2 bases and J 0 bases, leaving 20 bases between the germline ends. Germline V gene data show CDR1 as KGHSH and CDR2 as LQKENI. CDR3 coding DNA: TGTGCCAGCTCACCAAACCTACAGGGAAGGGGTTATAGCAATCAGCCCCAGCATTTT. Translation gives CASSPNLQGRGYSNQPQHF.

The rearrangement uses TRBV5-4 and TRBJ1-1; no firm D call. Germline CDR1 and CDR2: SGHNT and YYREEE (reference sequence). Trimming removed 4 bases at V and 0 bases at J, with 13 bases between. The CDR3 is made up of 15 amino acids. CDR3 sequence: CASSPSARVNTEAFF. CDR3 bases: TGTGCCAGCAGCCCTAGCGCTAGGGTGAACACTGAAGCTTTCTTT.

In DNA form, the CDR3 reads TGTGCCACCAGCGGCGGGCCCCTCACGAACACTGAAGCTTTCTTT. Its translation is CATSGGPLTNTEAFF. The rearrangement joins TRBV15 to TRBJ1-1; D is undetermined. Germline CDR1 LNHNV, CDR2 YYDKDF (reference sequence). Trimming removed 5 bases at V and 1 base at J, with 14 bases between. The CDR3 is 15 amino acids. Filled out from reference TRBV15 and TRBJ1-1, the complete variable domain reads DAMVIQNPRYQVTQFGKPVTLSCSQTLNHNVMYWYQQKSSQAPKLLFHYYDKDFNNEADTPDNFQSRRPNTSFCFLDIRSPGLGDTAMYLCATSGGPLTNTEAFFGQGTRLTVV.

The CDR3 spells CASSPSGGSQETQYF. CDR3 sequence (DNA): TGTGCCAGCAGCCCTAGCGGGGGGTCCCAAGAGACCCAGTACTTC. V usage is TRBV7-3 and J usage is TRBJ2-5, with 11 nucleotides matching TRBD2. V was clipped by 5 bases and J by 1 base; unmatched bases: 3. CDR3 length: 15 residues. Per germline, CDR1 SGHTA and CDR2 FQGTGA.

The CDR3 region is CASSLQGSSYEQYF. The CDR3 DNA follows: TGTGCCAGCAGCCTACAGGGTTCTTCCTACGAGCAGTACTTC. The chain has TRBV13 and TRBJ2-5; possible D gene TRBD1, 6 bases. The J call may be faulty, since TRBJ2-7 better matches the DNA end. Germline loops: CDR1 PRHDT, CDR2 FYEKMQ (reference sequence). The CDR3 is 14 residues long.

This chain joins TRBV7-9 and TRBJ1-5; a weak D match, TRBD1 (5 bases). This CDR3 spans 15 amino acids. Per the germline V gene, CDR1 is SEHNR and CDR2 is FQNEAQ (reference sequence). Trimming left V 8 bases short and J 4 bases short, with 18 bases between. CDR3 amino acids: CASRRRGAGNQPQHF. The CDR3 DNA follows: TGTGCCAGCCGCCGTCGTGGGGCGGGGAATCAGCCCCAGCATTTT.

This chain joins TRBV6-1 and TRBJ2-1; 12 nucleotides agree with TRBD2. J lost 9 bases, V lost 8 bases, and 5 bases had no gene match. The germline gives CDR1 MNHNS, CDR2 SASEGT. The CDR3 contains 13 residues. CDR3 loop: CASCLAGGREQFF. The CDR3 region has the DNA TGTGCCAGCTGTCTAGCGGGGGGGCGTGAGCAGTTCTTC.

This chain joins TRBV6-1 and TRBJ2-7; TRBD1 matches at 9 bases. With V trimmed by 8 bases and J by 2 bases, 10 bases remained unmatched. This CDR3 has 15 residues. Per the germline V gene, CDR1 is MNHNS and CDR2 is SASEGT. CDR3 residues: CASVVSRQGAYEQYF. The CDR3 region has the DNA TGTGCCAGCGTGGTATCGCGACAGGGGGCCTACGAGCAGTACTTC.

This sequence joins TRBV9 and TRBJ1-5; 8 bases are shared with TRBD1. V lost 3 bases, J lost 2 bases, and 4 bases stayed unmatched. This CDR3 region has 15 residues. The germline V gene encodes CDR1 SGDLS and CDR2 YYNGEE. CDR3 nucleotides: TGTGCCAGCAGCGAGACAGGGGTAGGCAATCAGCCCCAGCATTTT. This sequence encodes CASSETGVGNQPQHF.

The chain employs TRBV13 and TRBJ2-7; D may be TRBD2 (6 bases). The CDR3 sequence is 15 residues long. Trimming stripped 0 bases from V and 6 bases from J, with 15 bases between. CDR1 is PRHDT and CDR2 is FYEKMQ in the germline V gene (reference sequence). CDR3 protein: CASSLGGAGRVEQYF. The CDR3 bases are TGTGCCAGCAGCTTAGGCGGCGCGGGAAGGGTCGAGCAGTACTTC.